A selection of T cell receptor beta chains follows, all from one sample in a study of Ad26.COV2.S vaccination and SARS-CoV-2 variants. Produced via immunoSEQ multiplex PCR; TCRdb's table is partial and in-frame only. In the table there are about 460,000 clones, about 89% of which are singletons. The sample here was peripheral blood, taken in a trial of Ad26.COV2.S vaccine versus placebo. These receptors all stem from a person aged 18-60 years who received the Ad26.COV2.S COVID-19 vaccine or a placebo. Both conserved end residues are part of each CDR3. The D gene is left open where the match is weak. Clone size appears in some rows only: once, few, many, or a class for an expanded clone.

abundance: -; d_gene: TRBD1; j_gene: TRBJ1-4; len: 14; v_gene: TRBV5-4; CDR3nt: TGTGCCAGCAGCTATGGGACAGGGAGTGAAAAACTGTTTTTT; CDR3aa: CASSYGTGSEKLFF
abundance: -; d_gene: -; j_gene: TRBJ1-2; len: 15; v_gene: TRBV9; CDR3nt: TGTGCCAGCAGCGTAGATAGGCACCATAACTATGGCTACACCTTC; CDR3aa: CASSVDRHHNYGYTF
abundance: -; d_gene: -; j_gene: TRBJ2-2; len: 14; v_gene: TRBV7-3; CDR3nt: TGTGCCAGCAGCTTAAAACGTTGGGGCGGGGAGCTGTTTTTT; CDR3aa: CASSLKRWGGELFF
abundance: -; d_gene: -; j_gene: TRBJ1-1; len: 14; v_gene: TRBV5-4; CDR3nt: TGTGCCAGCAGGGGCGGGGGGCTTAACACTGAAGCTTTCTTT; CDR3aa: CASRGGGLNTEAFF
abundance: -; d_gene: TRBD2; j_gene: TRBJ2-2; len: 16; v_gene: TRBV7-6; CDR3nt: TGTGCCAGCAGCTTAGGAGTTAGCGGGATGACCGGGGAGCTGTTTTTT; CDR3aa: CASSLGVSGMTGELFF
abundance: -; d_gene: TRBD1; j_gene: TRBJ1-6; len: 16; v_gene: TRBV5-1; CDR3nt: TGCGCCAGCAGCTTGGTTACAGGGGGAACGTTTTCACCCCTCCACTTT; CDR3aa: CASSLVTGGTFSPLHF
abundance: -; d_gene: -; j_gene: TRBJ2-7; len: 12; v_gene: TRBV10-1; CDR3nt: TGCGCCAGCAGTGACAACTCCTACGAGCAGTACTTC; CDR3aa: CASSDNSYEQYF
abundance: -; d_gene: -; j_gene: TRBJ2-6; len: 14; v_gene: TRBV19; CDR3nt: TGTGCCAGTTCATGGGGCTCTGGGGCCAACGTCCTGACTTTC; CDR3aa: CASSWGSGANVLTF
abundance: -; d_gene: -; j_gene: TRBJ2-6; len: 15; v_gene: TRBV30; CDR3nt: TGTGCCTGGAGTGTACTTGGATCTGGGGCCAACGTCCTGACTTTC; CDR3aa: CAWSVLGSGANVLTF
abundance: -; d_gene: TRBD1; j_gene: TRBJ1-1; len: 14; v_gene: TRBV5-5; CDR3nt: TGTGCCAGCAGCTTTGGGACAGCAAACACTGAAGCTTTCTTT; CDR3aa: CASSFGTANTEAFF
abundance: -; d_gene: TRBD1; j_gene: TRBJ1-2; len: 14; v_gene: TRBV6-5; CDR3nt: TGTGCCAGCAGACTTACACAGGGGAACTATGGCTACACCTTC; CDR3aa: CASRLTQGNYGYTF
abundance: -; d_gene: -; j_gene: TRBJ2-2; len: 17; v_gene: TRBV9; CDR3nt: TGTGCCAGCAGCGTAGTCCCCGCAGCCTCGAACACCGGGGAGCTGTTTTTT; CDR3aa: CASSVVPAASNTGELFF
abundance: -; d_gene: -; j_gene: TRBJ2-1; len: 14; v_gene: TRBV9; CDR3nt: TGTGCCAGCAGCGTAGATAGCGTAGGGCGGACCCAGTTCTTC; CDR3aa: CASSVDSVGRTQFF
abundance: -; d_gene: TRBD2; j_gene: TRBJ2-7; len: 13; v_gene: TRBV12-3/TRBV12-4; CDR3nt: TGTGCCAGCAGTTTAAGATACGCGGGAGCCCTGTACTTC; CDR3aa: CASSLRYAGALYF
abundance: -; d_gene: -; j_gene: TRBJ2-7; len: 14; v_gene: TRBV6-5; CDR3nt: TGTGCCAGCAGTTACTCGCCCGGTTCCTACGAGCAGTACTTC; CDR3aa: CASSYSPGSYEQYF
abundance: once; d_gene: TRBD2; j_gene: TRBJ2-7; len: 16; v_gene: TRBV4-2; CDR3nt: TGTGCCAGCAGCCCCCTAATGGGACTAGCTGTGTACGAGCAGTACTTC; CDR3aa: CASSPLMGLAVYEQYF
abundance: -; d_gene: TRBD1; j_gene: TRBJ1-4; len: 14; v_gene: TRBV10-3; CDR3nt: TGTGCCAGCCGCCCGGGACAGGGGAATGAAAAACTGTTTTTT; CDR3aa: CASRPGQGNEKLFF
abundance: -; d_gene: TRBD1; j_gene: TRBJ2-1; len: 15; v_gene: TRBV7-9; CDR3nt: TGTGCCAGCAGCGCGTCGGGACAGGGGTACAATGAGCAGTTCTTC; CDR3aa: CASSASGQGYNEQFF
abundance: -; d_gene: TRBD1; j_gene: TRBJ2-1; len: 16; v_gene: TRBV5-4; CDR3nt: TGTGCCAGCAGCTTGGGTGGGCAGGGGGTTTACAATGAGCAGTTCTTC; CDR3aa: CASSLGGQGVYNEQFF
abundance: once; d_gene: -; j_gene: TRBJ2-1; len: 12; v_gene: TRBV18; CDR3nt: TGTGCCAGCTCACCAGAGGGGGATGAGCAGTTCTTC; CDR3aa: CASSPEGDEQFF
abundance: -; d_gene: -; j_gene: TRBJ1-5; len: 16; v_gene: TRBV19; CDR3nt: TGTGCCAGGCGGGACGGAGAGACGTATAGCAATCAGCCCCAGCATTTT; CDR3aa: CARRDGETYSNQPQHF
abundance: once; d_gene: -; j_gene: TRBJ2-3; len: 17; v_gene: TRBV6-2/TRBV6-3; CDR3nt: TGTGCCAGCAGTTACTCGTCGGTCCCCCCGTACATGGATACGCAGTATTTT; CDR3aa: CASSYSSVPPYMDTQYF
abundance: once; d_gene: -; j_gene: TRBJ2-2; len: 15; v_gene: TRBV18; CDR3nt: TGTGCCAGCTCACCAGCAGGGATGGGCACCGGGGAGCTGTTTTTT; CDR3aa: CASSPAGMGTGELFF
abundance: -; d_gene: TRBD1; j_gene: TRBJ2-3; len: 16; v_gene: TRBV9; CDR3nt: TGTGCCAGCAGCGCCGGACAGGGGGCCGGCACAGATACGCAGTATTTT; CDR3aa: CASSAGQGAGTDTQYF
abundance: -; d_gene: TRBD1; j_gene: TRBJ2-3; len: 14; v_gene: TRBV18; CDR3nt: TGTGCCAGCTCACAAACAGGGGTGGTTGATACGCAGTATTTT; CDR3aa: CASSQTGVVDTQYF
abundance: -; d_gene: -; j_gene: TRBJ1-1; len: 15; v_gene: TRBV28; CDR3nt: TGTGCCAGCAGTTTTCCGGGGGCCATGAACACTGAAGCTTTCTTT; CDR3aa: CASSFPGAMNTEAFF
abundance: -; d_gene: -; j_gene: TRBJ1-5; len: 13; v_gene: TRBV29-1; CDR3nt: TGCAGCGTTCAAAGTGGCAGGAATCAGCCCCAGCATTTT; CDR3aa: CSVQSGRNQPQHF
abundance: -; d_gene: TRBD2; j_gene: TRBJ2-7; len: 15; v_gene: TRBV9; CDR3nt: TGTGCCAGCAGCGTAGCAGCGGGGGCGATCTACGAGCAGTACTTC; CDR3aa: CASSVAAGAIYEQYF